This T cell receptor (beta chain) is from a study of blood T cell repertoires in COVID-19. As for the study in general: The study drew acute and convalescent COVID-19 samples from the United States, Italy and Spain. T cells, B-cell-depleted T cells, or PBMCs provided the cDNA or gDNA that served as material.

Method: immunoSEQ multiplex PCR; TCRdb's copy keeps in-frame clones and lacks some. The table lists tens of thousands of clones, over 70% of them singletons. CDR1 and CDR2 (germline): LGHNA, YSLEER. V was trimmed by 1 base and J by 5 bases, leaving 14 bases between them. The CDR3 has 15 amino acids. The chain employs TRBV4-3 and TRBJ2-5; TRBD2 is a possible D gene (6 bases). The specimen was peripheral blood. This sequence was found in a man aged 50 or older with active or convalescent COVID-19. Written as DNA, the CDR3 is TGCGCCAGCAGCCAAGGGAGGGCGCTTAGGGAGACCCAGTACTTC. This sequence encodes CASSQGRALRETQYF.